These 28 T cell receptor beta chains were all obtained from the same sample, sequenced in a study of T cells after yellow fever vaccination. From the 5' RACE reads, TCRdb called clonotypes with MiXCR, one entry per CDR3 protein. Among 500,000 to 650,000 distinct CDR3 sequences listed, roughly 13% were seen once. This material consisted of PBMCs, taken on the day of the yellow fever booster vaccination. The source of these receptors is a man aged 25-40 years who received the YFV17D yellow fever vaccine.

The genes are TRBV5-1 and TRBJ1-2, with TRBD1 matching 7 bases. The CDR3 loop spans 14 amino acids. Germline assignment: CDR1 SGHRS and CDR2 YFSETQ. After removal of 5 bases from V and 5 bases from J, the junction contained 9 bases not matched to a gene. CDR3 nucleotides: TGCGCCAGCAGACTCCAAGGGGGCGAGTATGGCTACACCTTC. Amino acids: CASRLQGGEYGYTF.

This clonotype occurred a few times. V and J are TRBV6-2 or TRBV6-3 and TRBJ2-7; D possibly corresponds to TRBD1 (5 bases). Germline V gene lookup returns CDR1 MNHEY and CDR2 SVGEGT. This CDR3 region has 15 residues. The germline V and J ends were trimmed by 0 bases and 7 bases, with 16 bases remaining between them. The CDR3 sequence is CASSYSQGVPSEQYF. The CDR3 DNA reads as TGTGCCAGCAGTTACTCGCAAGGGGTCCCCTCGGAGCAGTACTTC.

This clonotype turned up a few times. The chain has TRBV15 and TRBJ2-5; D is unresolved. This CDR3 region has 13 residues. Trimming took off 5 bases at V and 1 base at J, with 8 bases between the two ends. Per germline, CDR1 LNHNV and CDR2 YYDKDF (reference sequence). CDR3 in DNA: TGTGCCACCAGCCTATTAATCCAAGAGACCCAGTACTTC. This encodes CATSLLIQETQYF.

The J gene is TRBJ2-3, the V gene TRBV12-3 or TRBV12-4, with a weak D call TRBD1 (5 bases). The CDR3 is 15 amino acids. The V end was cut by 3 bases, the J end by 2 bases, with 12 bases between. In DNA, the CDR3 is TGTGCCAGCAGTTTGAATCCAGGGATCACAGATACGCAGTATTTT. Amino acid sequence: CASSLNPGITDTQYF.

This clonotype has a handful of counts. The rearrangement joins TRBV28 to TRBJ2-7, with no clear D. The CDR3 has 12 residues. Germline V CDR1 and CDR2: MDHEN, SYDVKM. The V gene lost 7 bases and the J gene lost 4 bases, with 11 bases spanning the gap. For the CDR3, the DNA is TGTGCCAGCACGGAGACCCAATACGAGCAGTACTTC. As protein: CASTETQYEQYF.

The table lists this clonotype with a few counts. Written as DNA, the CDR3 is TGCAGTGCTAGAGATTGGGCGAGCGGGTCGGGCGGGGAGCTGTTTTTT. Translating it yields CSARDWASGSGGELFF. The rearrangement uses TRBV20-1 and TRBJ2-2, with D possibly being TRBD2 (6 bases). The germline CDR1 and CDR2 sequences are DFQATT and SNEGSKA (reference sequence). The CDR3 length is 16 residues. Deletions cut 0 bases from V and 7 bases from J, with 18 bases between.

This clonotype came up a few times. This rearrangement joins TRBV6-1 to TRBJ1-5; the D gene is possibly TRBD1 (5 bases). This CDR3 is 16 amino acids long. Germline loops: CDR1 MNHNS, CDR2 SASEGT. V was pared by 5 bases and J by 2 bases, with 16 bases between. The CDR3 nucleotides read TGTGCCAGCAGTCAGGGATCAGGGTTGGGCAATCAGCCCCAGCATTTT. This encodes CASSQGSGLGNQPQHF.

V gene TRBV20-1 combines with J gene TRBJ2-3; 7 bases line up with TRBD2. CDR3 length equals 12 residues. Germline CDR1 DFQATT, CDR2 SNEGSKA (reference sequence). With 6 bases clipped from V and 9 bases from J, the junction kept 9 bases outside the gene matches. The CDR3 region is CSASGLLSTQYF. The CDR3 DNA is TGCAGTGCCTCGGGACTACTATCCACGCAGTATTTT.

The rearrangement joins TRBV20-1 to TRBJ2-1, with D possibly matching TRBD1 (5 bases). The CDR3 runs to 13 residues. V dropped 6 bases and J dropped 1 base, with 10 bases sitting between them. Looked up from germline, CDR1 is DFQATT and CDR2 is SNEGSKA (reference sequence). CDR3 loop: CSATGQSYNEQFF. CDR3 coding DNA: TGCAGTGCCACTGGACAATCCTACAATGAGCAGTTCTTC.

This clonotype came up a few times. The chain couples TRBV5-1 to TRBJ1-6; D is ambiguous. CDR3 size: 15 residues. V was clipped by 0 bases and J by 8 bases, with 12 bases between them. Per the germline V gene, CDR1 is SGHRS and CDR2 is YFSETQ. The CDR3: CASSLGGDLDSPLHF. The CDR3 DNA follows: TGCGCCAGCAGCTTGGGGGGAGATCTAGATTCACCCCTCCACTTT.

This clonotype has more than one count but fewer than ten. This sequence joins TRBV3-1 and TRBJ2-3; D is unclear. Germline values: CDR1 LGHDT, CDR2 YNNKEL (reference sequence). Trimming took off 3 bases at V and 3 bases at J, with 10 bases between the two ends. CDR3 length equals 14 residues. DNA for the CDR3: TGTGCCAGCAGCCACTACCTTTCAACAGATACGCAGTATTTT. This codes for CASSHYLSTDTQYF.

This clonotype was picked up a small number of times. The chain employs TRBV20-1 and TRBJ2-7, with TRBD1 matching 10 bases. The CDR3 runs to 17 residues. The V gene end was trimmed by 6 bases and the J gene end by 7 bases; junction bases not matched to a gene: 21. Germline V lookup: CDR1 DFQATT, CDR2 SNEGSKA (reference sequence). The CDR3 DNA follows: TGCAGTGCCACACCCCGGGACAGGGGATCGGGTGTCGGGGAGCAGTACTTC. This sequence encodes CSATPRDRGSGVGEQYF.

This sequence joins TRBV12-3 or TRBV12-4 and TRBJ1-1, with TRBD1 as a possible D gene (5 bases). The CDR3 extends over 14 amino acids. Between the trimmed V and J ends, which lost 6 bases and 8 bases, there was a span of 19 bases. The CDR3 loop reads CASRQRGWTLEAFF. CDR3 coding DNA: TGTGCCAGCAGGCAGAGGGGTTGGACGCTGGAAGCTTTCTTT.

This clonotype was seen only a few times. V and J are TRBV20-1 and TRBJ2-7; D may be TRBD1 or TRBD2 (5 bases each). Germline lookup yields CDR1 DFQATT and CDR2 SNEGSKA (reference sequence). This CDR3 has 16 amino acids. Trimming took off 3 bases at V and 0 bases at J, with 18 bases between the two ends. CDR3 sequence: CSASPPLGPSSYEQYF. The CDR3 DNA is TGCAGTGCTAGTCCCCCCCTGGGACCGAGCTCCTACGAGCAGTACTTC.

J is TRBJ2-1 and V is TRBV24-1; 12 nucleotides line up with TRBD2. J gave up 4 bases and V 3 bases, and 6 bases lay outside the gene matches. Germline CDR1 is KGHDR and CDR2 is SFDVKD. CDR3 length equals 17 residues. CDR3 DNA sequence: TGTGCCACCAGTGATGGACTAGCGGGAACAACATACAATGAGCAGTTCTTC. Translating gives CATSDGLAGTTYNEQFF.

This clonotype was detected only a few times. This sequence joins TRBV30 and TRBJ2-7, with 10 bases matching TRBD2. This CDR3 contains 16 residues. Germline CDR1 is GTSNPN and CDR2 is SVGIG (reference sequence). V was pared by 6 bases and J by 3 bases, with 14 bases of the junction left unmatched. This CDR3 is CACAIFGLADDYEQYF. In nucleotides, the CDR3 is TGTGCCTGCGCCATCTTTGGACTAGCGGACGACTACGAGCAGTACTTC. Full variable domain (remainder filled in from reference TRBV30 and TRBJ2-7): SQTIHQWPATLVQPVGSPLSLECTVEGTSNPNLYWYRQAAGRGLQLLFYSVGIGQISSEVPQNLSASRPQDRQFILSSKKLLLSDSGFYLCACAIFGLADDYEQYFGPGTRLTVT.

This clonotype appeared a few times. The chain combines TRBV5-1 with TRBJ2-1; a weak D match, TRBD2 (5 bases). This CDR3 has 16 residues. CDR1 and CDR2 from the germline V gene are SGHRS and YFSETQ. V shed 1 base and J shed 0 bases, with 11 bases lying between them. The CDR3 region has the DNA TGCGCCAGCAGCTTGACAGCTAGCCGCTCCTACAATGAGCAGTTCTTC. Encoded protein: CASSLTASRSYNEQFF.

The chain joins TRBV7-2 to TRBJ2-7; 8 nucleotides line up with TRBD1. Trimming at V came to 5 bases and at J to 3 bases, leaving 6 bases not matched to a gene. This CDR3 is 14 amino acids long. Germline CDR1 SGHTA, CDR2 FQGNSA. In DNA form, the CDR3 reads TGTGCCAGCAGCGTATACAGGGGGTTCTACGAGCAGTACTTC. Amino acids: CASSVYRGFYEQYF.

This clonotype was seen repeatedly, ten times or more. The chain links TRBV30 to TRBJ2-5; D possibly matches TRBD1 or TRBD2 (5 bases each). This CDR3 has 13 amino acids. Germline V lookup: CDR1 GTSNPN, CDR2 SVGIG (reference sequence). V was pared by 2 bases and J by 7 bases, with 14 bases between. For the CDR3, the DNA is TGTGCCTGGAGTCGGGACCCGACGGGGACCCAGTACTTC. Its translation: CAWSRDPTGTQYF.

The table lists this clonotype with a few counts. The V gene is TRBV19, the J gene TRBJ2-7, with 7 positions matching TRBD2. Trimming took 0 bases from V and 3 from J; bases not matched to a gene: 8. The CDR3 length is 16 residues. The germline V gene encodes CDR1 LNHDA and CDR2 SQIVND (reference sequence). CDR3 sequence: CASSIDSGTTLYEQYF. CDR3 coding DNA: TGTGCCAGTAGTATAGATTCGGGGACTACCCTCTACGAGCAGTACTTC.

This clonotype appeared a single time. The chain is built from TRBV11-3 and TRBJ2-5; TRBD1 matches 8 bases. Germline assignment: CDR1 SGHNT and CDR2 YENEEA. The CDR3 is made up of 16 amino acids. J lost 4 bases, V lost 5 bases, and 12 bases had no gene match. CDR3 in DNA: TGTGCCAGCAGCCGTTCTACACAGGGGGACGGAGAGACCCAGTACTTC. Protein sequence: CASSRSTQGDGETQYF.

V gene TRBV3-1 combines with J gene TRBJ2-5; D is possibly TRBD2 (5 bases). The CDR3 has 13 residues. The germline V and J ends were trimmed by 0 bases and 7 bases, with 9 bases remaining between them. CDR1 and CDR2 (germline): LGHDT, YNNKEL (reference sequence). CDR3 amino acids: CASSQDSAGTQYF. The CDR3 DNA reads as TGTGCCAGCAGCCAAGATAGCGCCGGGACCCAGTACTTC.

V is TRBV5-1 and J is TRBJ1-1; D perhaps matches TRBD1 (5 bases). The CDR3 covers 13 residues. The germline V gene encodes CDR1 SGHRS and CDR2 YFSETQ. V was cut by 4 bases and J by 3 bases, with 10 bases left in between. CDR3 nucleotides: TGCGCCAGCAGCCGGGGCGGGGACACTGAAGCTTTCTTT. Translation: CASSRGGDTEAFF.

This clonotype came up a few times. The CDR3 sequence: CASSLAGRRDTQYF. Written as DNA, the CDR3 is TGTGCCAGCAGCTTAGCGGGTAGGAGGGATACGCAGTATTTT. This chain uses TRBV7-2 with TRBJ2-3, with D tentatively TRBD2 (5 bases). The CDR3 sequence is 14 residues long. V was clipped by 0 bases and J by 6 bases, with 10 bases between them. The germline gives CDR1 SGHTA, CDR2 FQGNSA.

This clonotype showed up just a few times. The V gene is TRBV7-9, the J gene TRBJ2-7, with D perhaps matching TRBD1 (5 bases). Germline lookup yields CDR1 SEHNR and CDR2 FQNEAQ (reference sequence). CDR3 size: 15 residues. Trimming took off 7 bases at V and 6 bases at J, with 22 bases between the two ends. The CDR3 here is CASTILGPAYVEQYF. CDR3 DNA: TGTGCCAGCACCATTCTGGGGCCGGCATACGTCGAGCAGTACTTC.

The rearrangement uses TRBV12-3 or TRBV12-4 and TRBJ2-7; D gene uncertain. V was shortened by 2 bases and J by 6 bases, with 8 bases between the two germline ends. The CDR3 loop spans 12 amino acids. The CDR3 loop reads CASSLPGREQYF. As DNA, the CDR3 is TGTGCCAGCAGTTTACCCGGGCGCGAGCAGTACTTC.

The chain is built from TRBV6-1 and TRBJ2-2; 11 bases line up with TRBD2. The germline gives CDR1 MNHNS, CDR2 SASEGT. The CDR3 contains 16 residues. The J segment lost 4 bases and the V segment lost 5 bases, leaving 6 bases of the junction unmatched. The CDR3: CASSKLAGVGTGELFF. The CDR3 region has the DNA TGTGCCAGCAGTAAACTAGCGGGAGTTGGCACCGGGGAGCTGTTTTTT.

The chain uses TRBV18 and TRBJ2-3, with 11 bases aligning to TRBD2. CDR3 length equals 16 residues. Trimming at V came to 5 bases and at J to 6 bases, leaving 10 bases not matched to a gene. Per the germline V gene, CDR1 is KGHSH and CDR2 is LQKENI. Here the CDR3 DNA reads TGTGCCAGCTCAAGGGGGACTAGCGGTTCTGGGGATACGCAGTATTTT. Translating gives CASSRGTSGSGDTQYF. Based on the CDR3 plus reference TRBV18 and TRBJ2-3, the full variable domain is NAGVMQNPRHLVRRRGQEARLRCSPMKGHSHVYWYRQLPEEGLKFMVYLQKENIIDESGMPKERFSAEFPKEGPSILRIQQVVRGDSAAYFCASSRGTSGSGDTQYFGPGTRLTVL.